Presented here are 2 T cell receptor beta chains from one specimen sequenced in a study of blood T cell repertoires in COVID-19. Assay used: immunoSEQ multiplex PCR; TCRdb lists only in-frame clones, some missing. The sample includes about 390,000 clones, more than 75% of them seen just once. The sequenced material came from peripheral blood. These receptors were taken from a woman aged 55-75 years with COVID-19, enrolled during active disease.

The chain links TRBV7-9 to TRBJ2-1; unclear D gene. The CDR3 covers 15 residues. The V end lost 1 base, the J end lost 7 bases, and 14 bases lay between the germline ends. CDR1 is SEHNR, CDR2 FQNEAQ, per germline (reference sequence). The CDR3 is CASSLGVAPINEQFF. DNA for the CDR3: TGTGCCAGCAGCTTAGGAGTTGCACCTATTAATGAGCAGTTCTTC.

The chain recombines TRBV14 with TRBJ1-2; 10 bases align to TRBD1. Trimming at V came to 3 bases and at J to 3 bases, leaving 4 bases not matched to a gene. The CDR3 totals 15 residues. Germline assignment: CDR1 SGHDN and CDR2 FVKESK. CDR3 protein: CASSQTGGRDYGYTF. The DNA of the CDR3 is TGTGCCAGCAGCCAGACAGGGGGCCGAGACTATGGCTACACCTTC.